The 5 T cell receptor beta chains below were found in one sample sequenced in a study of T cells in women clearing cervical HPV infection. Only in-frame clones appear in the TCRdb table, and some are missing; sequencing was by immunoSEQ multiplex PCR. The specimen's table records around 48,000 clones. The sequencing input was blood buffy coat. These receptors were obtained from a woman between 18 and 69 years old with a cervical HPV16 infection that either progressed to CIN3+ or cleared (not recorded which).

The sequenced part of the CDR3 DNA is TGTGCCAGCAGTTCAGGTCAGGGAGGCACTGAA. Encoded protein: CASSSGQGGTE. In full, the CDR3 reads CASSSGQGGTEAFF. The chain employs TRBV28 and TRBJ1-1; D might be TRBD1 (5 bases). The read stops 3 residues short of the end of the CDR3; the missing end is completed from the germline J gene. The V end was cut by 4 bases, the J end by 4 bases, with 13 bases between. Germline V gene sequence: CDR1 MDHEN, CDR2 SYDVKM. This CDR3 contains 14 residues.

Points on this clone: Read sequence stops 3 residues before the CDR3 end, and the germline J gene provides the missing end. This sequence joins TRBV30 and TRBJ2-2; 7 positions match TRBD1. CDR1 is GTSNPN, CDR2 SVGIG, per germline (reference sequence). The CDR3 length is 15 residues. J gave up 0 bases and V 4 bases, and 5 bases lay outside the gene matches. The part of the CDR3 DNA that was read is TGTGCCTGGAACATAGGGGGCACGAACACCGGGGAG. This translates into CAWNIGGTNTGE. The complete CDR3 sequence is CAWNIGGTNTGELFF.

Concerning this clone itself: The read ends 3 residues early relative to the CDR3; the germline J gene fills the gap. This chain joins TRBV5-5 and TRBJ1-2, with D perhaps matching TRBD1 (6 bases). V lost 2 bases, J lost 3 bases, and 11 bases lay in between. The CDR3 has 14 amino acids. The V gene's germline CDR1 is SGHKS and CDR2 YYEKEE (reference sequence). The covered CDR3 bases are TGTGCCAGCAGCTTAGGGGGGGCTGACTATGGC. Its translation is CASSLGGADYG. The CDR3, in full, reads CASSLGGADYGYTF.

To note about this clone: The read ends 3 residues before the CDR3 terminus; that terminus is restored from the germline J gene. The chain combines TRBV20-1 with TRBJ2-1; TRBD2 agrees at 10 bases. Germline CDR1 DFQATT, CDR2 SNEGSKA (reference sequence). After removal of 5 bases from V and 9 bases from J, the junction contained 16 bases not matched to a gene. This CDR3 is built from 16 residues. The sequenced CDR3 bases are TGCAGTGCTCCCCCCTGGGCCAGCGGGAGGGCGGGTGAG. Its translation: CSAPPWASGRAGE. From start to end, the CDR3 is CSAPPWASGRAGEQFF.

With respect to this clone: The observed sequence ends 3 residues before the CDR3 terminus, with the missing tail filled in from the germline J gene. The V call is TRBV14, the J call TRBJ1-1, with TRBD1 as a possible D gene (6 bases). Trimming stripped 2 bases from V and 3 bases from J, with 10 bases between. The CDR3 is made up of 14 amino acids. Germline V gene sequence: CDR1 SGHDN, CDR2 FVKESK. Incomplete CDR3 DNA: TGTGCCAGCAGCCAATCCCGGACAGACACTGAA. Translated, it gives CASSQSRTDTE. The CDR3, in full, reads CASSQSRTDTEAFF.